The clone carrying this TCR beta chain was observed a few times. The antigen is not known. Assembly of TCR beta libraries relied on iRepertoire HTBI primers together with Arm-PCR of CDR3 regions. TCRdb called the multiplex PCR reads again in MiXCR, with one record for every CDR3 protein. The sample shows hundreds of thousands of distinct CDR3 sequences, 15% to 20% of them seen only once. Unmatched junction bases numbered 7, after V lost 7 bases and J lost 7 bases. CDR1 MNHNS and CDR2 SASEGT come from the germline V gene. The CDR3 is 13 residues long. The data belong to a study of regulatory T cells in long-lasting Graves disease. Points from the study as a whole: Persistent Graves' patients showed a TCR diversity that was lower than that of newly diagnosed ones.

Time point described: newly diagnosed GD, antithyroid drugs for less than 3 months. The TCR library was made from RNA that had been extracted from PBMCs in TRIzol. These data are also associated with another study on T cells in Graves' hyperthyroidism and ophthalmopathy. From that study: The TCR CDR3 was amplified in a first-round RT-PCR using the HTBI primer set.

Sequences were derived from peripheral blood mononuclear cells (PBMCs), sampled at new diagnosis, from a patient treated with antithyroid drugs. This receptor was identified in a woman aged 40 to 65 with Graves disease. The chain links TRBV6-1 to TRBJ2-5, with 9 bases that match TRBD1. The CDR3 DNA is TGTGCCAGCACCAGACAGGGGGTCAGGACCCAGTACTTC. Protein: CASTRQGVRTQYF.